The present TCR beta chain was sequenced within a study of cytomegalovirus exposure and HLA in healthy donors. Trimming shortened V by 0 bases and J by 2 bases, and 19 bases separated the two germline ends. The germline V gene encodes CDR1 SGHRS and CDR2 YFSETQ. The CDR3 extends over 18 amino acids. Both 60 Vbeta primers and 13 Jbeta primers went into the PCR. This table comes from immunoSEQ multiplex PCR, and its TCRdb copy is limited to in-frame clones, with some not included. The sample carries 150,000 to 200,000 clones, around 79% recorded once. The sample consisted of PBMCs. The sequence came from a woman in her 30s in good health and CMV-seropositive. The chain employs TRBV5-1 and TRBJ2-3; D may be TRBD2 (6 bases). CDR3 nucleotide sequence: TGCGCCAGCAGCTTGGTCCCCGGACGGAGGGAGTACACAGATACGCAGTATTTT. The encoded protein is CASSLVPGRREYTDTQYF.